This T cell receptor beta chain was sequenced for a study of blood T cell repertoires in COVID-19. Study summary: The samples span acute and convalescent COVID-19 from the United States, Italy and Spain.

This CDR3 comprises 15 residues. Germline values: CDR1 MNHEY, CDR2 SVGEGT. J was trimmed by 9 bases and V by 4 bases; bases with no gene match: 8. In the original analysis: By means of reference gene primer amplification, nucleated cell counts were estimated. This table comes from immunoSEQ multiplex PCR, and its TCRdb copy is limited to in-frame clones, with some not included. The D gene and trimming were derived from the DNA, and the V and J assignments and clone size from that table. Seen here are about 190,000 clones, around 80% observed once, and the top ten hold roughly 8%. Material: peripheral blood. This receptor was obtained from a woman aged 60-75 years with COVID-19, enrolled during active disease. The V and J genes are TRBV6-2 or TRBV6-3 and TRBJ2-1; 11 bases are a match to TRBD2. CDR3 sequence reads: CASSSGLAGGGEQFF. The CDR3 DNA reads as TGTGCCAGCAGTTCTGGGCTAGCGGGAGGAGGTGAGCAGTTCTTC.